This TCR beta chain was profiled in a study of blood T cell repertoires in COVID-19. The CDR3 extends over 16 amino acids. In germline, CDR1 is MNHEY, CDR2 SVGEGT. V was clipped by 4 bases and J by 13 bases, with 25 bases between them. Per the authors' pipeline: The assay estimated nucleated cells by amplifying reference gene primers. Assay: immunoSEQ multiplex PCR; the TCRdb copy retains only in-frame clones and omits some. That table supplies the V and J calls and clone size; D and trimming were determined from the DNA. Of some 280,000 clones listed, around 89% are singletons. The sequence came from a woman aged 60-75 years with acute or convalescent COVID-19. The chain carries TRBV6-2 or TRBV6-3 and TRBJ1-4, with a tentative D call TRBD1 (5 bases). Material: peripheral blood. CDR3 sequence reads: CASSSPAGPTGLRLFF. In DNA form, the CDR3 reads TGTGCCAGCAGTTCCCCCGCGGGGCCTACCGGCTTAAGACTGTTTTTT.